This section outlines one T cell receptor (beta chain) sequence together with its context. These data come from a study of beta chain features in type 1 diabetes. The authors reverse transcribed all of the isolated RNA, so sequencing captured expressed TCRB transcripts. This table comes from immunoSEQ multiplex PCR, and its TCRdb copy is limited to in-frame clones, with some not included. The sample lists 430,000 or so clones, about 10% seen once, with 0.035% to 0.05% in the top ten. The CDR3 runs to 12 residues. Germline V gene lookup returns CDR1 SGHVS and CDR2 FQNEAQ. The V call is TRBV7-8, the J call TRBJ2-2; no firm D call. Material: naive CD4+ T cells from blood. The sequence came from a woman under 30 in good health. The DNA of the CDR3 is TGTGGAGGCAGGCCGATCGACGGGGAGCTGTTTTTT. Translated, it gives CGGRPIDGELFF.